This T cell receptor (beta chain) comes out of a study of lung T cells in sarcoidosis with Löfgren's syndrome. Study as a whole: Analyses focused on Löfgren's syndrome patients.

Overall study findings and caveats: Löfgren's syndrome patients reportedly showed greatest TRAV12-1 and TRBV2 expansion versus controls. Shared TRAV12-1 and TRBV2 CDR3 motifs were reported across several patients.

A single record per CDR3 protein comes from TCRdb applying MiXCR to the reads. Among around 1,100 distinct CDR3 sequences, about 23% were seen once, and the ten largest hold 12% to 15%. V lost 5 bases and J lost 1, with 11 bases in between. CDR3 size: 14 residues. There are a few counts of this clonotype. Its target is not known. A much larger clone differs by one base, so this may be a read error. The sequenced sample consisted of CD4+ T cells from PBMCs. The receptor comes from a human donor with sarcoidosis (Löfgren's syndrome or another form), or a control subject (not recorded which). The chain is built from TRBV12-3 or TRBV12-4 and TRBJ2-5; D is undetermined. Here the CDR3 DNA reads TGTGCCAGCAGTGTTCCTGACTGCCAAGAGACCCAGTACTTC. It translates to CASSVPDCQETQYF.